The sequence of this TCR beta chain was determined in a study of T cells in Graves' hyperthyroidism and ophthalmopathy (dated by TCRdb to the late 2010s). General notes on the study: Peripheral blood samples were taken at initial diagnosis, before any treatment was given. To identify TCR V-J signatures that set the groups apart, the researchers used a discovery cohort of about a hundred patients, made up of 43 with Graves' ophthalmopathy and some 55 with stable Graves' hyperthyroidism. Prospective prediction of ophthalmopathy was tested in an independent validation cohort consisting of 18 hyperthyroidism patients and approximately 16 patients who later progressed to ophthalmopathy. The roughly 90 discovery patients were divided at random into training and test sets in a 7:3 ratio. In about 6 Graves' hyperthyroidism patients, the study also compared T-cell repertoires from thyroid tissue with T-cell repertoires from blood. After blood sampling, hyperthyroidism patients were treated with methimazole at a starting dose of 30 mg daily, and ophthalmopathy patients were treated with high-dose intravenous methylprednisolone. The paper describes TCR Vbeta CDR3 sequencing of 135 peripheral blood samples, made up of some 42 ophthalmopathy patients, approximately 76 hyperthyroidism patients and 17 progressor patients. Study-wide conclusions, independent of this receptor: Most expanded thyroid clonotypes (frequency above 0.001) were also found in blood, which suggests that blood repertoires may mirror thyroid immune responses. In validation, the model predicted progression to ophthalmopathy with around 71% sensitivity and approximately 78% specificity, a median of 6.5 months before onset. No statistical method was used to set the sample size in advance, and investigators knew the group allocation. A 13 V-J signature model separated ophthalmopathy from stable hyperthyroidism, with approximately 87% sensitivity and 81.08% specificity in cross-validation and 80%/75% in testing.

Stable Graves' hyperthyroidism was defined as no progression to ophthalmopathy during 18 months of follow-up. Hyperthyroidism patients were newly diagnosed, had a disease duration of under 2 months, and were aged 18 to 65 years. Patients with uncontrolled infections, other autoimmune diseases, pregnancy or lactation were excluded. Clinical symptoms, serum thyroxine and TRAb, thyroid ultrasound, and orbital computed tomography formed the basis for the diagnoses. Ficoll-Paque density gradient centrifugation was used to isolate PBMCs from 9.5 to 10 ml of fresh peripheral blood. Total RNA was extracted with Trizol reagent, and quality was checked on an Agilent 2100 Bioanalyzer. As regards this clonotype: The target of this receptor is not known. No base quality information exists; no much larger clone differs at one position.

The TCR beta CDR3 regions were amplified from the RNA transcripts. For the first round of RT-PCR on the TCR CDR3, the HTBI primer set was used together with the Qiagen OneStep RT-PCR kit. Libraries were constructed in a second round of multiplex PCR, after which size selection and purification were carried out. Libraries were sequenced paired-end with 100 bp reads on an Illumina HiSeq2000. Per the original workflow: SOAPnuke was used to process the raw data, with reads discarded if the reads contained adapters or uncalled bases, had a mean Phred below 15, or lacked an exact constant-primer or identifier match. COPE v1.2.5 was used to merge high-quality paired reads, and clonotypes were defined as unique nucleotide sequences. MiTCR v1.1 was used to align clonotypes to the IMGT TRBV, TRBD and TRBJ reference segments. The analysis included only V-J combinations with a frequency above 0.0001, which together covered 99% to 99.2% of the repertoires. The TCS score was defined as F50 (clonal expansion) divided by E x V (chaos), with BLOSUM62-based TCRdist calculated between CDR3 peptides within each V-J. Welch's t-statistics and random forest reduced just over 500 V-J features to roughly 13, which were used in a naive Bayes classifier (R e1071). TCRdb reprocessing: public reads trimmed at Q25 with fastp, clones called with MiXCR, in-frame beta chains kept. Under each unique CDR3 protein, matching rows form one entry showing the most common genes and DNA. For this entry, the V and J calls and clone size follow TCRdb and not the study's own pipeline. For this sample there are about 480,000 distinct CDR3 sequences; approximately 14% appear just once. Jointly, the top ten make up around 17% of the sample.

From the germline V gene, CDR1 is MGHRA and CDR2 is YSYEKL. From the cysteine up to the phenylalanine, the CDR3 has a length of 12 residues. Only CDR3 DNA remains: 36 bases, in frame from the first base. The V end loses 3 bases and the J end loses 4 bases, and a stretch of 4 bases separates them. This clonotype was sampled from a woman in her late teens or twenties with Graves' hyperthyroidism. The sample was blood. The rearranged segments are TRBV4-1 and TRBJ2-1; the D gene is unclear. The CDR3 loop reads CASSHQYNEQFF. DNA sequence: TGCGCCAGCAGCCACCAATACAATGAGCAGTTCTTC.